Each of the 25 T cell receptor beta chains below was sequenced from the same sample in a study of T-cell reconstitution after alpha-beta-depleted transplantation in children. The TCRbeta library incorporated unique molecular identifiers. TCRdb re-analysed the PCR reads in MiXCR, keeping a single row per CDR3 protein. The table records approximately 230,000 distinct CDR3 sequences, about 24% of them present only once. Sequences were derived from PBMCs, mostly from graft donor cells, sampled 360 days after TCRalphabeta/CD19-depleted stem cell transplant. Receptors originate from a female patient between 2 and 15 years old who had a stem cell transplant for congenital amegakaryocytic thrombocytopenia, so the T cells may come from the graft donor.

This clonotype was recorded at least ten times. The chain carries TRBV18 and TRBJ1-2, with D possibly TRBD1 on 5 matching bases. The CDR3 has 12 amino acids. Germline V CDR1 and CDR2: KGHSH, LQKENI. V lost 5 bases and J 7 bases, leaving 11 bases between the germline ends. This CDR3 is CASSTGQSGYTF. In DNA form, the CDR3 reads TGTGCCAGCTCAACTGGACAAAGTGGCTACACCTTC.

This clonotype was seen only a few times. The chain couples TRBV5-1 to TRBJ1-5; tentatively, D is TRBD1 (5 bases). Per the germline V gene, CDR1 is SGHRS and CDR2 is YFSETQ. The CDR3 is made up of 15 amino acids. Trimming took off 0 bases at V and 6 bases at J, with 13 bases between the two ends. The CDR3 sequence is CASSLDVGAGQPQHF. The CDR3 DNA follows: TGCGCCAGCAGCTTGGATGTCGGGGCCGGTCAGCCCCAGCATTTT.

Ten or more counts support this clonotype. The gene calls are TRBV29-1 and TRBJ2-1, with TRBD2 matching 10 bases. Trimming took 3 bases from V and 7 from J; bases not matched to a gene: 6. The CDR3 extends over 14 amino acids. From germline, CDR1 is SQVTM and CDR2 ANQGSEA. As DNA, the CDR3 is TGCAGCGTTGAGGAGACTAGCGGGTGGAATGAGCAGTTCTTC. It yields the protein CSVEETSGWNEQFF.

In its sample, this clonotype was seen a few times. V and J are TRBV4-1 and TRBJ2-3, with D hard to call. From germline, CDR1 is MGHRA and CDR2 YSYEKL. V lost 5 bases and J lost 1, with 22 bases in between. The CDR3 is 18 residues long. The CDR3: CASSTRLVAPVGTDTQYF. CDR3 sequence (DNA): TGCGCCAGCAGCACACGGCTCGTAGCACCCGTGGGCACAGATACGCAGTATTTT.

The chain combines TRBV6-5 with TRBJ2-2, with D hard to call. This CDR3 contains 14 residues. CDR1 and CDR2 from the germline V gene are MNHEY and SVGAGI. The ends were cut back, 0 bases at V and 2 bases at J, with 4 bases in the middle. CDR3 amino acids: CASSYSYNTGELFF. The DNA of the CDR3 is TGTGCCAGCAGTTACTCATACAACACCGGGGAGCTGTTTTTT.

The chain combines TRBV3-1 with TRBJ2-3; 8 positions agree with TRBD2. The germline V gene has CDR1 LGHDT and CDR2 YNNKEL (reference sequence). The CDR3 is 16 amino acids. J was trimmed by 2 bases and V by 1 base; bases with no gene match: 5. CDR3: CASSQGLARTTDTQYF. The DNA for the CDR3 is TGTGCCAGCAGCCAAGGACTAGCGAGGACCACAGATACGCAGTATTTT.

This clonotype has a handful of counts. This chain links TRBV28 with TRBJ2-2; tentative D call: TRBD2 (6 bases). This CDR3 is 14 amino acids long. Germline-derived CDR1 and CDR2 are MDHEN and SYDVKM. Deletions cut 6 bases from V and 5 bases from J, with 13 bases between. CDR3 DNA sequence: TGTGCCAGCAGATCCCTGGGGGGAACCGGGGAGCTGTTTTTT. Its translation: CASRSLGGTGELFF.

This clonotype was counted only a few times. The CDR3 DNA sequence: TGTGCCAGCAGCCCTTGGACAGGGGCTGGGGCCAACGTCCTGACTTTC. This codes for CASSPWTGAGANVLTF. The V gene is TRBV3-1, the J gene TRBJ2-6; 9 positions match TRBD1. The trim removed 4 bases at V and 2 bases at J, leaving 3 bases unmatched. The CDR3 is 16 residues long. The germline CDR1 and CDR2 sequences are LGHDT and YNNKEL (reference sequence).

This rearrangement joins TRBV29-1 to TRBJ1-5; D perhaps matches TRBD1 (5 bases). This CDR3 is built from 13 residues. Germline CDR1 and CDR2: SQVTM and ANQGSEA. V was trimmed by 6 bases and J by 2 bases, leaving 11 bases between them. CDR3 sequence reads: CSVGTAGNQPQHF. The CDR3 coding sequence is TGCAGCGTCGGGACGGCCGGCAATCAGCCCCAGCATTTT.

This CDR3 reads CASSLVAGAADTQYF. The DNA of the CDR3 is TGCGCCAGCAGCTTGGTAGCGGGAGCGGCAGATACGCAGTATTTT. V usage is TRBV4-3 and J usage is TRBJ2-3; 9 bases map to TRBD2. Looked up from germline, CDR1 is LGHNA and CDR2 is YSLEER. The ends lost 5 bases at V and 4 bases at J; junction bases unmatched: 7. The CDR3 consists of 15 residues.

The rearrangement uses TRBV24-1 and TRBJ1-5; no definite D call. This CDR3 has 16 residues. Trimming cost V 5 bases and J 0 bases, with 13 bases left between them. Germline CDR1 KGHDR, CDR2 SFDVKD. The chain's CDR3 is CATSVVAVDSNQPQHF. In DNA form, the CDR3 reads TGTGCCACCAGTGTGGTGGCCGTAGATAGCAATCAGCCCCAGCATTTT.

With respect to this clonotype: A clone one base away is much larger, so this may be a read error. V usage is TRBV5-1 and J usage is TRBJ2-7, with D perhaps being TRBD1 or TRBD2 (5 bases each). CDR1 is SGHRS, CDR2 YFSETQ, per germline. Trimming left V 0 bases short and J 2 bases short, with 6 bases between. The CDR3 runs 13 residues. CDR3 nucleotides: TGCGCCAGCAGCTTGGGGGACGCCTACGAGCAGTACTTC. Amino acids: CASSLGDAYEQYF.

CDR3 sequence (DNA): TGTGCCAGCAGTGAATGTGTGCAGGCCCAGGGGGATGATTTGCGATTGAATAGCAATCAGCCCCAGCATTTT. It specifies CASSECVQAQGDDLRLNSNQPQHF. The chain combines TRBV25-1 with TRBJ1-5; TRBD1 aligns across 7 bases. The junction had 27 bases not matched to a gene; V was cut back by 1 base and J by 0 bases. Germline V gives CDR1 MGHDK, CDR2 SYGVNS. The CDR3 covers 24 residues.

The CDR3 coding sequence is TGCAGTGCTAGTATCCCGATGAACACTGAAGCTTTCTTT. Residues: CSASIPMNTEAFF. The chain combines TRBV20-1 with TRBJ1-1; D is undetermined. The CDR3 sequence is 13 residues long. Germline CDR1 DFQATT, CDR2 SNEGSKA (reference sequence). V lost 3 bases and J 0 bases, leaving 8 bases between the germline ends.

V gene TRBV12-3 or TRBV12-4 combines with J gene TRBJ1-3, with D perhaps matching TRBD1 (6 bases). CDR3 length equals 15 residues. Trimming removed 6 bases from V and 2 bases from J, with 14 bases in between. The CDR3 protein is CASSILGGAGNTIYF. In nucleotides, the CDR3 is TGTGCCAGCAGCATCCTAGGGGGAGCTGGAAACACCATATATTTT.

This clonotype was found a few times. The V and J genes are TRBV20-1 and TRBJ2-5, with 9 bases fitting TRBD1. The CDR3 is made up of 13 amino acids. CDR1 DFQATT and CDR2 SNEGSKA come from the germline V gene (reference sequence). After removal of 6 bases from V and 3 bases from J, the junction contained 5 bases not matched to a gene. CDR3 in amino acids: CSAGQGGEETQYF. For the CDR3, the DNA is TGCAGTGCGGGACAGGGTGGTGAAGAGACCCAGTACTTC.

The CDR3 loop is CTTVGGMGYTIYF. CDR3 coding DNA: TGCACCACCGTGGGGGGGATGGGATACACCATATATTTT. This rearrangement joins TRBV20-1 to TRBJ1-3, with a weak D call TRBD1 (5 bases). Germline CDR1 and CDR2: DFQATT and SNEGSKA (reference sequence). The CDR3 has 13 residues.

This clonotype was counted between two and nine times. The rearrangement uses TRBV12-3 or TRBV12-4 and TRBJ2-1; the match to TRBD2 covers 9 bases. The V gene end was trimmed by 6 bases and the J gene end by 4 bases; junction bases not matched to a gene: 7. The CDR3 runs to 15 residues. For the CDR3, the DNA is TGTGCCAGCAGGGAAACTAGCGGGTATTACAATGAGCAGTTCTTC. Amino acid sequence: CASRETSGYYNEQFF.

In its sample, this clonotype was seen a few times. This rearrangement joins TRBV6-5 to TRBJ2-2, with no clear D. This CDR3 comprises 15 residues. V was shortened by 0 bases and J by 1 base, with 6 bases between the two germline ends. The germline V gene has CDR1 MNHEY and CDR2 SVGAGI. The CDR3 DNA follows: TGTGCCAGCAGTTACTCCTGGAGGAACACCGGGGAGCTGTTTTTT. Translation gives CASSYSWRNTGELFF.

This clonotype was seen a few times. J is TRBJ1-1 and V is TRBV29-1; D may be TRBD1 (5 bases). The CDR3 spans 17 residues. CDR1 and CDR2 from the germline V gene are SQVTM and ANQGSEA. Trimming took off 5 bases at V and 5 bases at J, with 27 bases between the two ends. The chain's CDR3 is CSVTGPVGVGLRTEAFF. CDR3 nucleotide sequence: TGCAGCGTTACGGGTCCGGTCGGGGTGGGGCTGAGGACTGAAGCTTTCTTT.

J is TRBJ1-2 and V is TRBV5-1; 10 bases are a match to TRBD1. Looked up from germline, CDR1 is SGHRS and CDR2 is YFSETQ. The V gene end was trimmed by 3 bases and the J gene end by 7 bases; junction bases not matched to a gene: 6. The CDR3 has 14 residues. CDR3 in DNA: TGCGCCAGCAGCTATTCCGGGACAGGGGTTGGCTACACCTTC. Residues: CASSYSGTGVGYTF.

The chain recombines TRBV29-1 with TRBJ1-2; D might be TRBD1 (5 bases). Trimming stripped 0 bases from V and 0 bases from J, with 11 bases between. The germline V gene has CDR1 SQVTM and CDR2 ANQGSEA. This CDR3 has 15 amino acids. Written as DNA, the CDR3 is TGCAGCGTTGAAGATGAGGGGAGAGCTAACTATGGCTACACCTTC. Amino acids: CSVEDEGRANYGYTF.

The CDR3 sequence: CASSLSDLNEQYF. The CDR3 nucleotides are TGTGCCAGCAGCTTATCGGACTTGAACGAGCAGTACTTC. The rearrangement links TRBV7-2 to TRBJ2-7; the D gene is possibly TRBD2 (5 bases). V was clipped by 2 bases and J by 5 bases, with 10 bases between them. CDR3 length: 13 amino acids. Germline loops: CDR1 SGHTA, CDR2 FQGNSA.

This chain links TRBV12-3 or TRBV12-4 with TRBJ2-2, with unresolved D. The germline V and J ends were trimmed by 6 bases and 5 bases, with 19 bases remaining between them. This CDR3 contains 16 residues. The CDR3 DNA follows: TGTGCCAGCAGCCTACCCGGAAAGGGAAGAACCGGGGAGCTGTTTTTT. Its translation: CASSLPGKGRTGELFF.

V usage is TRBV20-1 and J usage is TRBJ2-3; 16 positions agree with TRBD2. Per the germline V gene, CDR1 is DFQATT and CDR2 is SNEGSKA (reference sequence). The trim removed 4 bases at V and 2 bases at J, leaving 6 bases unmatched. This CDR3 spans 17 amino acids. The CDR3 spells CSATGLAGGPITDTQYF. In DNA, the CDR3 is TGCAGTGCTACGGGACTAGCGGGAGGGCCGATCACAGATACGCAGTATTTT.